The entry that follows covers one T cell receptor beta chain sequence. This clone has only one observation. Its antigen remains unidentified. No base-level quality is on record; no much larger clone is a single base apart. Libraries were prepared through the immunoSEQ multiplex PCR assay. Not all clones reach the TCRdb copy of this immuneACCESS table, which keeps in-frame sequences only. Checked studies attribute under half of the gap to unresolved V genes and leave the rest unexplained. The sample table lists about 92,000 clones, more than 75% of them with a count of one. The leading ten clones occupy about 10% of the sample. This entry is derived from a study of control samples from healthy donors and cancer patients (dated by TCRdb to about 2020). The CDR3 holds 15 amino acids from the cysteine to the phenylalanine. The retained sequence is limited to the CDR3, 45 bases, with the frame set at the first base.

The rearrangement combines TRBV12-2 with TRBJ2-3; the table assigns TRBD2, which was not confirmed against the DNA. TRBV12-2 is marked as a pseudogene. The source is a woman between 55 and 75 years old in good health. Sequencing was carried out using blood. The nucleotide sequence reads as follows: TGTGCAAGTCGCTTAGAGGAGGGAATCGCAGATACGCAGTATTTT. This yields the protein CASRLEEGIADTQYF.